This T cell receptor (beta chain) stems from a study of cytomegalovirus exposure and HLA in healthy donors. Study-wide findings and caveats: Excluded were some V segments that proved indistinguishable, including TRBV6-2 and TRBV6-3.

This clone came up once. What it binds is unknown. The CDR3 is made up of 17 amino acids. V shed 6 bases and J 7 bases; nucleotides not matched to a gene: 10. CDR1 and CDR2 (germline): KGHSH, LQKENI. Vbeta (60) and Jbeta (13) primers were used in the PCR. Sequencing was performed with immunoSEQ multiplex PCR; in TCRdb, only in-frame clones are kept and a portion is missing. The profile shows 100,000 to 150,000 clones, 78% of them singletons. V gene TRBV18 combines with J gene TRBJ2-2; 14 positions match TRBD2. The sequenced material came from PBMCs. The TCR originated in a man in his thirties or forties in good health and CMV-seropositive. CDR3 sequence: CASSFGTSGSVGGELFF. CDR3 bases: TGTGCCAGCTCCTTCGGGACTAGCGGGAGCGTCGGCGGGGAGCTGTTTTTT.